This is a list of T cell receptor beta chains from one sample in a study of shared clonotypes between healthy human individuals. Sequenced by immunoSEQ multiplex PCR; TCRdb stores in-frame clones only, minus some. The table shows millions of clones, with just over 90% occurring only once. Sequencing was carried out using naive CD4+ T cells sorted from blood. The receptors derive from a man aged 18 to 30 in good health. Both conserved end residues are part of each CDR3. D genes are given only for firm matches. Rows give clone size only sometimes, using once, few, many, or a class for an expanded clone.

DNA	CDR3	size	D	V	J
TGTGCCAGCAGCTCCCTCGGACTGACGAGCGGGGAGACCCAGTACTTC	CASSSLGLTSGETQYF	NA	NA	TRBV7-2	TRBJ2-5
TGCGCCAGCAGCCCGGACAGCCCAAACACACAAGGGGCTTTCTTT	CASSPDSPNTQGAFF	few	NA	TRBV5-1	TRBJ1-1
TGCGCCAGCAGCCGGACAGGGTCCTCCCCGGAGCTGTTTTTT	CASSRTGSSPELFF	NA	TRBD1	TRBV10-1	TRBJ2-2
TGTGCCAGTAGTATTAGGGGGATATACGAAGCTTTCTTT	CASSIRGIYEAFF	NA	NA	TRBV19	TRBJ1-1
TGTGCCACCAGCAGAGATCCTGAGAACACCCTCTATGGCTACACCTTC	CATSRDPENTLYGYTF	NA	NA	TRBV15	TRBJ1-2
TGTGCCAGCAGCCTCGGGACCCCCGGGGAGCTGTTTTTT	CASSLGTPGELFF	NA	NA	TRBV5-6	TRBJ2-2
TGTGCCAGCAGGCCGACTAGCGGGGCAGATACGCAGTATTTT	CASRPTSGADTQYF	NA	TRBD2	TRBV7-3	TRBJ2-3
TGCGCCAGCAGCCAAGCCCGCTCTTTTTCAGCCAGCACAGATACGCAGTATTTT	CASSQARSFSASTDTQYF	NA	NA	TRBV4-1	TRBJ2-3
TGTGCCAGCACAGGCGCGGGTTCCGGACAAGAGACCCAGTACTTC	CASTGAGSGQETQYF	NA	NA	TRBV11-2	TRBJ2-5
TGTGCCATCAGTGGATCCGGGGGCGGGAGAACCATATATTTT	CAISGSGGGRTIYF	NA	NA	TRBV10-3	TRBJ1-3
TGTGCCAGCGGAGTCTCCGGAGGGTACAATGAGCAGTTCTTC	CASGVSGGYNEQFF	NA	NA	TRBV9	TRBJ2-1
TGTGCCATCAGTGAGTCAGGTGGGCGGACTAGCGGATCCTACGAGCAGTACTTC	CAISESGGRTSGSYEQYF	NA	TRBD2	TRBV10-3	TRBJ2-7
TGTGCCAGTAGTATTTGGACGGGAGTACGCTCTGGGGCCAACGTCCTGACTTTC	CASSIWTGVRSGANVLTF	NA	NA	TRBV19	TRBJ2-6
TGTGCCAGCAAGGCCCCGCGCACTGAAGCTTTCTTT	CASKAPRTEAFF	NA	NA	TRBV6-1	TRBJ1-1
TGTGCCAGCAGTTACAGAGAGGGGAAGACTGAAGCTTTCTTT	CASSYREGKTEAFF	few	NA	TRBV6-5	TRBJ1-1
TGTGCCAGCAGCGTAGAGAGTAGAGCGCAGTATTTT	CASSVESRAQYF	NA	NA	TRBV9	TRBJ2-3
TGCGCCAGCAGCAAGGGACAGAACTTAGCGATACCCCGCGCAGATACGCAGTATTTT	CASSKGQNLAIPRADTQYF	NA	TRBD1	TRBV5-1	TRBJ2-3
TGTGCCACCAGCAGAGATCCCGCCCGGGGGGGTGAGACCCAGTACTTC	CATSRDPARGGETQYF	NA	TRBD2	TRBV15	TRBJ2-5
TGCGCCAGCAGCTTACAGGTAGATCAGCCCCAGCATTTT	CASSLQVDQPQHF	NA	NA	TRBV5-1	TRBJ1-5
TGTGCCAGCAGCTTAGGACAGGGGGCGTATTACGAGCAGTACTTC	CASSLGQGAYYEQYF	NA	TRBD1	TRBV7-6	TRBJ2-7
TGTGCCAGCAGTGAAGATGGGGTTGGGGGTGCCGGGGGCTACACCTTC	CASSEDGVGGAGGYTF	NA	NA	TRBV6-1	TRBJ1-2
TGTGCCAGCTTGGGACTCCAGGGCTCCTACAATGAGCAGTTCTTC	CASLGLQGSYNEQFF	NA	NA	TRBV27	TRBJ2-1
TGTGCCAGCTCACCTATCCAACTAGCGGGGGATGAGCAGTTCTTC	CASSPIQLAGDEQFF	NA	TRBD2	TRBV18	TRBJ2-1
TGTGCCAGCAGTTCACCCCCCGGGAGGGACGGAAACACCATATATTTT	CASSSPPGRDGNTIYF	NA	NA	TRBV28	TRBJ1-3
TGTGCCAGCAGCTTAGTTCGGGAGACCCGCAATGAGCAGTTCTTC	CASSLVRETRNEQFF	NA	NA	TRBV7-9	TRBJ2-1
TGTGCCAGCAGTGGGGAAAAGATAGCGTCCGGGGAGCTGTTTTTT	CASSGEKIASGELFF	NA	NA	TRBV2	TRBJ2-2
TGCAGCGCAGGACAGGGATTCAATTCACCCCTCCACTTT	CSAGQGFNSPLHF	NA	TRBD1	TRBV29-1	TRBJ1-6
TGTGCCAGCAGCTTGAACAGCGGGTCTTACAATGAGCAGTTCTTC	CASSLNSGSYNEQFF	NA	NA	TRBV5-6	TRBJ2-1
TGCGCCAGCAGCTTGGCTCTAGCGGCCTACGAGCAGTACTTC	CASSLALAAYEQYF	NA	TRBD2	TRBV5-1	TRBJ2-7
TGTGCCAGCTCTGAGGGCAATCAGCCCCAGCATTTT	CASSEGNQPQHF	few	NA	TRBV18	TRBJ1-5
TGTGCCAGCAGCTTGGTGGGAGGGGGGCGCTCACCCCTCCACTTT	CASSLVGGGRSPLHF	NA	NA	TRBV5-4	TRBJ1-6
TGTGCCAGCAGTGAATCCCCTCCGGGACAGGGAGAAGGAAGGGCTCGGGAAAAACTGTTTTTT	CASSESPPGQGEGRAREKLFF	NA	TRBD1	TRBV6-1	TRBJ1-4
TGCGCCAGCAGCCAGCGGGGGGACCTGAACACCGGGGAGCTGTTTTTT	CASSQRGDLNTGELFF	NA	TRBD2	TRBV4-1	TRBJ2-2
TGTGCCAGCAGTGCTCGGGGAACAGGGGACACTGAAGCTTTCTTT	CASSARGTGDTEAFF	NA	TRBD1	TRBV27	TRBJ1-1
TGTGCCAGCAGCTCGAGGGGGACAGGGAGGTCGACCTATAATTCACCCCTCCACTTT	CASSSRGTGRSTYNSPLHF	NA	TRBD1	TRBV5-6	TRBJ1-6
TGTGCCAGCAGCGTAGCTACGGGGGTGGGGCAAGAGACCCAGTACTTC	CASSVATGVGQETQYF	NA	NA	TRBV9	TRBJ2-5
TGTGCCAGCAGTATAACGGGAACCTACGAGCAGTACTTC	CASSITGTYEQYF	NA	NA	TRBV25-1	TRBJ2-7
TGTGCCACCAAGCGGGCAGAGAACACCTATTATGGCTACACCTTC	CATKRAENTYYGYTF	NA	NA	TRBV10-3	TRBJ1-2
TGTGCCGCTAGAAGGGACTCCTATGGCTACACCTTC	CAARRDSYGYTF	NA	NA	TRBV10-3	TRBJ1-2
TGTGCCAGCAGCTTAGTGCCTTCGGGGGTTTTGAGCTCCTACAATGAGCAGTTCTTC	CASSLVPSGVLSSYNEQFF	NA	NA	TRBV5-4	TRBJ2-1
TGTGCCAGCATTAGGACGATAGGGGGCGGTTACGAGCAGTACTTC	CASIRTIGGGYEQYF	once	TRBD1	TRBV9	TRBJ2-7
TGTGCCAGCAGCTTAGAACATGAGACCCAGTACTTC	CASSLEHETQYF	once	NA	TRBV7-2	TRBJ2-5
TGTGCCAGCAGCCCCATGGAAGGGGATAATTCACCCCTCCACTTT	CASSPMEGDNSPLHF	NA	NA	TRBV14	TRBJ1-6
TGCGCCAGCAGCTTGGGGGGACAGATGAACACTGAAGCTTCCTTT	CASSLGGQMNTEASF	NA	TRBD1	TRBV5-1	TRBJ1-1
TGTGCCAGCAGCCCCCCGGGGTTCGGCACAACTAATGAAAAACTGTTTTTT	CASSPPGFGTTNEKLFF	NA	NA	TRBV7-9	TRBJ1-4
TGCGCCAGCAGCTTGGTATGGAAAACAGATACGCAGTATTTT	CASSLVWKTDTQYF	once	NA	TRBV5-1	TRBJ2-3
TGCGCCAGCAAGCAGGGGGATGATTCACCCCTCCACTTT	CASKQGDDSPLHF	NA	TRBD1	TRBV5-1	TRBJ1-6
TGTGCCAGCAGCTTGGAGCCGGGACTGATCTACGAGCAGTACTTC	CASSLEPGLIYEQYF	NA	NA	TRBV5-6	TRBJ2-7
TGCGCCAGCAGCCAAGATCGGGACAGGGTGGCAACTAATGAAAAACTGTTTTTT	CASSQDRDRVATNEKLFF	NA	TRBD1	TRBV4-1	TRBJ1-4
TGTGCCAGCAGCGAACCACACGGACTTAACACTGAAGCTTTCTTT	CASSEPHGLNTEAFF	NA	NA	TRBV11-2	TRBJ1-1
TGCGCCAGCAGCTTAGGGCGATCCTACGAGCAGTACTTC	CASSLGRSYEQYF	NA	NA	TRBV5-1	TRBJ2-7
TGTGCCAGCAGCCCCTCGCGGAAGAGGGAAGAGACCCAGTACTTC	CASSPSRKREETQYF	NA	NA	TRBV4-2	TRBJ2-5
TGTGCCAGCAGGACCGGGACAGGGATCTATGGCTACACCTTC	CASRTGTGIYGYTF	NA	TRBD1	TRBV6-1	TRBJ1-2
TGTGCCAGAGTTCGGGTCGGGCTTTGCCAGCCCCAGCATTTT	CARVRVGLCQPQHF	NA	NA	TRBV5-3	TRBJ1-5
TGTGCCAGCAGCGTAGTAGGCAGGGAAGATACGCAGTATTTT	CASSVVGREDTQYF	once	NA	TRBV9	TRBJ2-3
TGTGCCAGTAGTATGGAGGACAGATTAACCTATGGCTACACCTTC	CASSMEDRLTYGYTF	NA	NA	TRBV19	TRBJ1-2
TGTGCCAGCAGTACGACAGGGGCGGCCAAAAACATTCAGTACTTC	CASSTTGAAKNIQYF	once	TRBD1	TRBV6-1	TRBJ2-4
TGTGCCAGCTCACCGACTCCCCCCCTCGGTGGAGGGGAAAAACTGTTTTTT	CASSPTPPLGGGEKLFF	NA	NA	TRBV18	TRBJ1-4
TGCGCCAGCAGCAGCACTAGTCAAGAGACCCAGTACTTC	CASSSTSQETQYF	NA	NA	TRBV5-1	TRBJ2-5